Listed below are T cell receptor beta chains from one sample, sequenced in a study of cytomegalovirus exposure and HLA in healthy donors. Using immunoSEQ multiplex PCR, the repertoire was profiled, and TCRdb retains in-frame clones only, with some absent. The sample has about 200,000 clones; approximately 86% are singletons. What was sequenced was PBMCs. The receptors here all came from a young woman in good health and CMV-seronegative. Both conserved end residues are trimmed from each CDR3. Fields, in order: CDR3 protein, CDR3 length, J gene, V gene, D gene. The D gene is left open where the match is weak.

CDR3aa: ASVPGTATYEQY
len: 12
j_gene: TRBJ2-7
v_gene: TRBV7-6
d_gene: -

CDR3aa: ASSVGQGFEAF
len: 11
j_gene: TRBJ1-1
v_gene: TRBV5-1
d_gene: TRBD1

CDR3aa: ASSVGGEGTEAF
len: 12
j_gene: TRBJ1-1
v_gene: TRBV10-2
d_gene: -

CDR3aa: ASSITTGTGSRAF
len: 13
j_gene: TRBJ1-1
v_gene: TRBV11-2
d_gene: TRBD1

CDR3aa: ASSPGLGQETQY
len: 12
j_gene: TRBJ2-5
v_gene: TRBV5-1
d_gene: -

CDR3aa: SVTRVNTEAF
len: 10
j_gene: TRBJ1-1
v_gene: TRBV29-1
d_gene: -

CDR3aa: ASSPSPGTSGGYEQY
len: 15
j_gene: TRBJ2-7
v_gene: TRBV7-2
d_gene: TRBD2

CDR3aa: ASSASVGGYSEKLF
len: 14
j_gene: TRBJ1-4
v_gene: TRBV6-1
d_gene: -

CDR3aa: ASRSEYEQY
len: 9
j_gene: TRBJ2-7
v_gene: TRBV28
d_gene: -

CDR3aa: ASSRGQETQY
len: 10
j_gene: TRBJ2-5
v_gene: TRBV2
d_gene: -

CDR3aa: ATTAGQDNEKLF
len: 12
j_gene: TRBJ1-4
v_gene: TRBV10-3
d_gene: TRBD1

CDR3aa: AWSDRPSGTNTGELF
len: 15
j_gene: TRBJ2-2
v_gene: TRBV30
d_gene: TRBD2

CDR3aa: ASSQVSSRGVREQF
len: 14
j_gene: TRBJ2-1
v_gene: TRBV4-2
d_gene: -

CDR3aa: ASSPGGAGDEKLF
len: 13
j_gene: TRBJ1-4
v_gene: TRBV28
d_gene: -

CDR3aa: ASSGRTGGSGYT
len: 12
j_gene: TRBJ1-2
v_gene: TRBV5-1
d_gene: TRBD1

CDR3aa: ASRGDRRNNEQF
len: 12
j_gene: TRBJ2-1
v_gene: TRBV28
d_gene: TRBD1

CDR3aa: ASSQGRQASGANVLT
len: 15
j_gene: TRBJ2-6
v_gene: TRBV4-1
d_gene: -

CDR3aa: ASSQGRTSTDTQY
len: 13
j_gene: TRBJ2-3
v_gene: TRBV7-9
d_gene: -

CDR3aa: ASSQESSGEYEQY
len: 13
j_gene: TRBJ2-7
v_gene: TRBV4-1
d_gene: -

CDR3aa: ASSPHPGQGVYEQY
len: 14
j_gene: TRBJ2-7
v_gene: TRBV28
d_gene: TRBD1

CDR3aa: AIATGEGNQPQH
len: 12
j_gene: TRBJ1-5
v_gene: TRBV6-4
d_gene: TRBD1

CDR3aa: ASSIQTGYSYGYT
len: 13
j_gene: TRBJ1-2
v_gene: TRBV19
d_gene: -

CDR3aa: ASSEAALAGGSNEQF
len: 15
j_gene: TRBJ2-1
v_gene: TRBV6-1
d_gene: TRBD2

CDR3aa: ASSRQGTNEQF
len: 11
j_gene: TRBJ2-1
v_gene: TRBV6-1
d_gene: -

CDR3aa: ASSTGDIIGWGY
len: 12
j_gene: TRBJ2-4
v_gene: TRBV2
d_gene: -

CDR3aa: ASRGIAPREQY
len: 11
j_gene: TRBJ2-7
v_gene: TRBV2
d_gene: -

CDR3aa: ASSQIDRAKTQY
len: 12
j_gene: TRBJ2-5
v_gene: TRBV4-2
d_gene: TRBD1

CDR3aa: ASSATLLAGGYNEQF
len: 15
j_gene: TRBJ2-1
v_gene: TRBV7-9
d_gene: TRBD2

CDR3aa: ASTLQGIANYGYT
len: 13
j_gene: TRBJ1-2
v_gene: TRBV7-2
d_gene: -

CDR3aa: ASSRMGQDYGYT
len: 12
j_gene: TRBJ1-2
v_gene: TRBV7-9
d_gene: TRBD1

CDR3aa: ASSQLATGNTEAF
len: 13
j_gene: TRBJ1-1
v_gene: TRBV4-1
d_gene: -

CDR3aa: AGRKPGDISNQPQH
len: 14
j_gene: TRBJ1-5
v_gene: TRBV12-5
d_gene: -

CDR3aa: ASSEVWSSGNTIY
len: 13
j_gene: TRBJ1-3
v_gene: TRBV6-1
d_gene: -

CDR3aa: AISRTANTEAF
len: 11
j_gene: TRBJ1-1
v_gene: TRBV10-3
d_gene: -

CDR3aa: ASSSPNSGLAYEQY
len: 14
j_gene: -
v_gene: TRBV28
d_gene: TRBD2

CDR3aa: ASRGSGGGTDTQY
len: 13
j_gene: TRBJ2-3
v_gene: TRBV28
d_gene: TRBD2

CDR3aa: AISPGLAVTGELF
len: 13
j_gene: TRBJ2-2
v_gene: TRBV10-3
d_gene: TRBD2

CDR3aa: ASRRQQESPLH
len: 11
j_gene: TRBJ1-6
v_gene: TRBV2
d_gene: -

CDR3aa: ASSRNPGTIQETQY
len: 14
j_gene: TRBJ2-5
v_gene: TRBV5-1
d_gene: TRBD2

CDR3aa: ASSPTFEKLF
len: 10
j_gene: TRBJ1-4
v_gene: TRBV7-9
d_gene: -

CDR3aa: ASSDSTAAADEQF
len: 13
j_gene: TRBJ2-1
v_gene: TRBV6-4
d_gene: -

CDR3aa: ASSLSGYEQY
len: 10
j_gene: TRBJ2-7
v_gene: TRBV28
d_gene: -